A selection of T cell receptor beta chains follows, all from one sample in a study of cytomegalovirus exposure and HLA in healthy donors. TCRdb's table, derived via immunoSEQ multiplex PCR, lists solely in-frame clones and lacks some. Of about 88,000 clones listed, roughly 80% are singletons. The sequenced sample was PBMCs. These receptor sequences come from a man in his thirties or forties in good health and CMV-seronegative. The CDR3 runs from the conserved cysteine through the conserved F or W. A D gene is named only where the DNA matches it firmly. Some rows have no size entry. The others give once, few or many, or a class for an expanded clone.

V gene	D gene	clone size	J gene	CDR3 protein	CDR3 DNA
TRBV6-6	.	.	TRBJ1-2	CASRWTENYGYTF	TGTGCCAGCAGATGGACAGAGAACTATGGCTACACCTTC
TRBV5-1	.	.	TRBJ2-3	CASSLSSIAPDTQYF	TGCGCCAGCAGCTTGTCATCCATAGCCCCAGATACGCAGTATTTT
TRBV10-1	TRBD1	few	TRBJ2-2	CASSESGQGNTGELFF	TGCGCCAGCAGTGAATCCGGACAGGGGAACACCGGGGAGCTGTTTTTT
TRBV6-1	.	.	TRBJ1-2	CASIMEGGVYGYTF	TGTGCCAGTATCATGGAGGGTGGGGTCTATGGCTACACCTTC
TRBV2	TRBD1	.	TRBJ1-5	CASSEGRGPEQPQHF	TGTGCCAGCAGTGAAGGCAGGGGGCCGGAGCAGCCCCAGCATTTT
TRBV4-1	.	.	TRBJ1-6	CASSDRNYNSPLHF	TGCGCCAGCAGCGACAGGAACTATAATTCACCCCTCCACTTT
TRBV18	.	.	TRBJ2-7	CASSPLSLSYEQYF	TGTGCCAGCTCACCGCTGTCGCTATCCTACGAGCAGTACTTC
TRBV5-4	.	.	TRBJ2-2	CASSLESVTGELFF	TGTGCCAGCAGCTTGGAGTCGGTCACCGGGGAGCTGTTTTTT
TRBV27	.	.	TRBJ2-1	CASSFTGSVNEQFF	TGTGCCAGCAGTTTTACAGGGTCGGTAAATGAGCAGTTCTTC
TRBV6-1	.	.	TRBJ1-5	CASRAIQGSVQPQHF	TGTGCCAGCAGGGCAATACAGGGATCTGTTCAGCCCCAGCATTTT
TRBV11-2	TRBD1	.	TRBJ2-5	CASSNARGRETQYF	TGTGCCAGCAGCAATGCCAGGGGGCGAGAGACCCAGTACTTC
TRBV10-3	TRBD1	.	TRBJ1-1	CAIRITGGTNTEAFF	TGTGCCATCAGGATTACAGGGGGCACGAACACTGAAGCTTTCTTT
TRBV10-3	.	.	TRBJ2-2	CAIRKGGSSGELFF	TGTGCCATCAGGAAGGGGGGGAGCTCCGGGGAGCTGTTTTTT
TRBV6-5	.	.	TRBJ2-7	CASSYSQIQGPYEQYF	TGTGCCAGCAGTTACAGCCAAATCCAGGGCCCCTACGAGCAGTACTTC
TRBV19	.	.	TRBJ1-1	CASSRNQFNTEAFF	TGTGCCAGTAGTAGAAACCAGTTTAACACTGAAGCTTTCTTT
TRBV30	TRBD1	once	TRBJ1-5	CAWSPGTGVQQPQHF	TGTGCCTGGAGCCCCGGGACAGGGGTTCAACAGCCCCAGCATTTT
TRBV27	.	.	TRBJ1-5	CASSLRQSIQPQHF	TGTGCCAGCAGTCTAAGACAGTCAATTCAGCCCCAGCATTTT
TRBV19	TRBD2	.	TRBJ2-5	CASSTFPLAPETQYF	TGTGCCAGTAGTACCTTCCCACTAGCGCCTGAGACCCAGTACTTC
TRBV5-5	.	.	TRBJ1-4	CASSLSFRGNEKLFF	TGTGCCAGCAGCTTGTCTTTTAGGGGAAATGAAAAACTGTTTTTT
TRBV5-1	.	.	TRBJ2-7	CASSVQGYSYEQYF	TGCGCCAGCAGCGTACAGGGATACTCCTACGAGCAGTACTTC
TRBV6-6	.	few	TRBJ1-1	CASGEGTEAFF	TGTGCCAGCGGAGAGGGCACTGAAGCTTTCTTT
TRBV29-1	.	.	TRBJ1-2	CSVPPNYGYTF	TGCAGCGTTCCCCCGAACTATGGCTACACCTTC
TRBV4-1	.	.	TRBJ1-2	CASSQESGGYGYTF	TGCGCCAGCAGCCAAGAGTCCGGCGGCTATGGCTACACCTTC
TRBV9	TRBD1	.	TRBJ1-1	CASSAGQGESTAFF	TGTGCCAGCAGCGCCGGACAGGGGGAGTCAACGGCTTTCTTT
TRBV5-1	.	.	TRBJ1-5	CASSSESNQPQHF	TGCGCCAGCAGCTCCGAGTCCAATCAGCCCCAGCATTTT